This T cell receptor beta chain was recovered during a study of CD8 T cells in ankylosing spondylitis. At least ten counts were recorded for this clonotype. What it binds is not known. The germline CDR1 and CDR2 sequences are MNHEY and SMNVEV (reference sequence). This CDR3 has 15 amino acids. J was trimmed by 1 base and V by 2 bases; bases with no gene match: 3. It was by quantitative 5'-RACE with molecular barcodes that TCR beta libraries were made. TCRdb passed the 5' RACE reads through MiXCR, listing each CDR3 protein once. The sample gives about 31,000 distinct CDR3 sequences, around 7.2% of which show up once; over 9.5% is in the top ten. Study-wide results and limits: Significant enrichment of disease-linked clones was reported in matched ankylosing spondylitis synovial fluid. Earlier reports found some motif variants in synovial fluid and blood in reactive arthritis. The disease-linked clones had a CD8+ phenotype and low blood frequencies.

Sequenced material: blood, either unsorted or a sorted T cell fraction (not recorded which). The TCR sequence derives from a male donor with ankylosing spondylitis or in good health (not recorded which). The chain couples TRBV27 to TRBJ2-7, with TRBD2 matching over 9 bases. The chain's CDR3 is CASSLVAGESYEQYF. CDR3 in DNA: TGTGCCAGCAGTTTAGTAGCGGGAGAATCCTACGAGCAGTACTTC.